The 9 T cell receptor beta chains below all came from one sample that was sequenced in a study of T-cell memory formation after mild COVID-19. MiXCR, run by TCRdb on the 5' RACE reads, gives a single entry per CDR3 protein. The data hold approximately 150,000 distinct CDR3 sequences, with more than 14% observed a single time. What was sequenced was PBMCs or a T cell subset sorted from them (not recorded which). The receptors derive from an adult woman who had mild COVID-19 (a few samples of this study predate the infection). Cell type and time point are not known.

The rearrangement uses TRBV13 and TRBJ2-3, with D possibly being TRBD1 (6 bases). Trimming took off 4 bases at V and 5 bases at J, with 10 bases between the two ends. CDR1 PRHDT and CDR2 FYEKMQ come from the germline V gene (reference sequence). The CDR3 has 13 amino acids. Here the CDR3 DNA reads TGTGCCAGCAGCTCACGGACAGTAGATACGCAGTATTTT. This codes for CASSSRTVDTQYF. Full variable domain (outside the CDR3, taken from reference TRBV13 and TRBJ2-3): AAGVIQSPRHLIKEKRETATLKCYPIPRHDTVYWYQQGPGQDPQFLISFYEKMQSDKGSIPDRFSAQQFSDYHSELNMSSLELGDSALYFCASSSRTVDTQYFGPGTRLTVL.

J is TRBJ2-7 and V is TRBV19, with 7 positions matching TRBD1. The CDR3 extends over 15 amino acids. Germline values: CDR1 LNHDA, CDR2 SQIVND (reference sequence). Trimming took 5 bases from V and 3 from J; bases not matched to a gene: 10. The CDR3 sequence: CASSPTRTGNYEQYF. Here the CDR3 DNA reads TGTGCCAGTAGTCCTACCCGGACAGGTAACTACGAGCAGTACTTC.

This clonotype has more than one count but fewer than ten. The chain combines TRBV5-1 with TRBJ2-3; a weak D match, TRBD1 (6 bases). The ends were cut back, 0 bases at V and 0 bases at J, with 11 bases in the middle. The CDR3 covers 16 residues. CDR1 and CDR2 from the germline V gene are SGHRS and YFSETQ. CDR3 DNA: TGCGCCAGCAGCTTGGTTGGGACAACTAGCACAGATACGCAGTATTTT. This codes for CASSLVGTTSTDTQYF. The whole variable domain, remainder taken from reference TRBV5-1 and TRBJ2-3, is KAGVTQTPRYLIKTRGQQVTLSCSPISGHRSVSWYQQTPGQGLQFLFEYFSETQRNKGNFPGRFSGRQFSNSRSEMNVSTLELGDSALYLCASSLVGTTSTDTQYFGPGTRLTVL.

This clonotype was recorded a few times. The V and J genes are TRBV29-1 and TRBJ1-1; D gene unclear. V lost 4 bases and J 4 bases, leaving 16 bases between the germline ends. The CDR3 has 14 amino acids. The germline V gene encodes CDR1 SQVTM and CDR2 ANQGSEA. For the CDR3, the DNA is TGCAGCGTTGGGCCGTTGAGCAGGATCACTGAAGCTTTCTTT. Encoded protein: CSVGPLSRITEAFF.

The chain is built from TRBV7-6 and TRBJ2-5, with unresolved D. Germline V gene lookup returns CDR1 SGHVS and CDR2 FNYEAQ. V was pared by 4 bases and J by 6 bases, with 15 bases between. CDR3 length equals 14 residues. Here the CDR3 reads CASSSQLNSKTQYF. The CDR3 DNA sequence: TGTGCCAGCAGCTCTCAACTCAATTCCAAGACCCAGTACTTC.

The table lists this clonotype with a few counts. The genes are TRBV2 and TRBJ2-2, with 8 bases lining up with TRBD1. Trimming took 6 bases from V and 4 from J; bases not matched to a gene: 4. This CDR3 is 14 amino acids long. From germline, CDR1 is SNHLY and CDR2 FYNNEI. CDR3 loop: CASSRGPGTGELFF. The CDR3 bases are TGTGCCAGCAGCAGGGGGCCGGGCACCGGGGAGCTGTTTTTT. Variable domain in full (rest from reference TRBV2 and TRBJ2-2): EPEVTQTPSHQVTQMGQEVILRCVPISNHLYFYWYRQILGQKVEFLVSFYNNEISEKSEIFDDQFSVERPDGSNFTLKIRSTKLEDSAMYFCASSRGPGTGELFFGEGSRLTVL.

The chain uses TRBV30 and TRBJ2-1, with D possibly being TRBD2 (6 bases). The CDR3 sequence is 19 residues long. Germline CDR1 is GTSNPN and CDR2 is SVGIG (reference sequence). The V gene lost 4 bases and the J gene lost 5 bases, with 30 bases spanning the gap. The CDR3 reads CAWTMYGARSGSGDNEQFF. The CDR3 DNA is TGTGCCTGGACCATGTACGGGGCCCGTAGCGGTTCGGGGGACAATGAGCAGTTCTTC.

This clonotype was counted between two and nine times. The chain couples TRBV12-3 or TRBV12-4 to TRBJ2-7, with a possible D match to TRBD1 (6 bases). This CDR3 spans 14 amino acids. Trimming stripped 3 bases from V and 2 bases from J, with 11 bases between. The CDR3 nucleotides are TGTGCCAGCAGTTTTGCAGGGGTCACCTACGAGCAGTACTTC. This gives the protein CASSFAGVTYEQYF.

This clonotype was counted ten times or more. The chain joins TRBV3-1 to TRBJ1-6; D call uncertain. The CDR3 sequence is 16 residues long. V was pared by 4 bases and J by 2 bases, with 12 bases between. CDR1 LGHDT and CDR2 YNNKEL come from the germline V gene (reference sequence). CDR3 in DNA: TGTGCCAGCAGCCCCGAGACTGGGACCTATAATTCACCCCTCCACTTT. Its protein is CASSPETGTYNSPLHF.